This record concerns one TCR beta chain sequence. As yet, its antigen is unknown. This table comes from immunoSEQ multiplex PCR, and its TCRdb copy is limited to in-frame clones, with some not included. This sample has tens of thousands of clones, with about 89% found just once. The data were obtained in a study of OX40 agonist ivuxolimab in advanced cancers. General study findings and limits: More expanded clones were found, on average, in CD8+ than in CD4+ T cells.

CDR1 is SGHVS, CDR2 FQNEAQ, per germline. Trimming stripped 3 bases from V and 0 bases from J, with 9 bases between. CDR3 length: 14 residues. The sample was CD4+ or CD8+ T cells sorted from blood, taken in a trial of the OX40 agonist ivuxolimab. The chain has TRBV7-8 and TRBJ2-7; either TRBD1 or TRBD2 may fit D (5 bases each). This clonotype was sampled from an adult with an advanced solid tumor such as melanoma, head and neck, liver or kidney cancer. In nucleotides, the CDR3 is TGTGCCAGCAGCTTGGGGACGGTCTCCTACGAGCAGTACTTC. Its translation is CASSLGTVSYEQYF.